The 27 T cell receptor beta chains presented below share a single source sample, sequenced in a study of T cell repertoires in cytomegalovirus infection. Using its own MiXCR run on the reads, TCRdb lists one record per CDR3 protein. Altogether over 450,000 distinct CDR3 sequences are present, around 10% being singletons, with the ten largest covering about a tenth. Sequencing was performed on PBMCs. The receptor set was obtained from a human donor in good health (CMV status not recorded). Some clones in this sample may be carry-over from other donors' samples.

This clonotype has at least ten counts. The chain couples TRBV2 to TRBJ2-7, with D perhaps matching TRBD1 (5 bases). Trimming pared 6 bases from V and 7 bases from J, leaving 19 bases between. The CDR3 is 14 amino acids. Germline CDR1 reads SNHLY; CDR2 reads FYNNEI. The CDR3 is CASRPTVLRGEQYF. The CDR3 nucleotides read TGTGCCAGCAGGCCGACAGTCCTACGTGGAGAGCAGTACTTC.

The CDR3 reads CASSSTSGDYNEQFF. CDR3 in DNA: TGCGCCAGCAGCTCCACTAGCGGGGATTACAATGAGCAGTTCTTC. The V and J genes are TRBV5-1 and TRBJ2-1, with 10 bases lining up with TRBD2. The CDR3 contains 15 residues. The germline V gene encodes CDR1 SGHRS and CDR2 YFSETQ. The V and J ends lost 3 bases and 4 bases, in that order; junction bases with no gene match: 4. Together with reference TRBV5-1 and TRBJ2-1, the CDR3 gives the full variable domain: KAGVTQTPRYLIKTRGQQVTLSCSPISGHRSVSWYQQTPGQGLQFLFEYFSETQRNKGNFPGRFSGRQFSNSRSEMNVSTLELGDSALYLCASSSTSGDYNEQFFGPGTRLTVL.

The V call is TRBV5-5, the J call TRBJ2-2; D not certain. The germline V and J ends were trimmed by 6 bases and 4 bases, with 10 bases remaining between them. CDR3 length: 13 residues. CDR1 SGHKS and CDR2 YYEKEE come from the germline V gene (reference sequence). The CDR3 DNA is TGTGCCAGCATCGCAGTAGGCACCGGGGAGCTGTTTTTT. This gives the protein CASIAVGTGELFF.

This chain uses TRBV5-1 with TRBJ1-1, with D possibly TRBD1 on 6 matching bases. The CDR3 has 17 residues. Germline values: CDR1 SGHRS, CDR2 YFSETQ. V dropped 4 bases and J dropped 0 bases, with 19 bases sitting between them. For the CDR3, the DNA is TGCGCCAGCAGCGGGCGTCAAAAGGACAGCATGAACACTGAAGCTTTCTTT. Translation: CASSGRQKDSMNTEAFF.

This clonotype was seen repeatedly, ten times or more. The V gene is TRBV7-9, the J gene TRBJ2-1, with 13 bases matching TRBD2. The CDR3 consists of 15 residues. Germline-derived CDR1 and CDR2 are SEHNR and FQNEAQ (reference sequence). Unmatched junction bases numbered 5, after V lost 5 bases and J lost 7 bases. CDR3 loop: CASSAGLAGWNEQFF. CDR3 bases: TGTGCCAGCAGCGCGGGACTAGCGGGGTGGAATGAGCAGTTCTTC.

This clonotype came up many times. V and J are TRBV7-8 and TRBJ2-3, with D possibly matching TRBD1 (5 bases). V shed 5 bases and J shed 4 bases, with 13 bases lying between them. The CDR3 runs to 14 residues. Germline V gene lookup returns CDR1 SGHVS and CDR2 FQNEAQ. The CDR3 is CASSPTFRADTQYF. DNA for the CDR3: TGTGCCAGCAGCCCAACCTTCAGGGCAGATACGCAGTATTTT. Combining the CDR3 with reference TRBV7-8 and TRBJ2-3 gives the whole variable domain GAGVSQSPRYKVAKRGQDVALRCDPISGHVSLFWYQQALGQGPEFLTYFQNEAQLDKSGLPSDRFFAERPEGSVSTLKIQRTQQEDSAVYLCASSPTFRADTQYFGPGTRLTVL.

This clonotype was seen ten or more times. The CDR3 here is CASSYGVLYEQYF. The CDR3 region has the DNA TGTGCCAGCAGTTACGGGGTACTGTACGAGCAGTACTTC. The chain carries TRBV6-5 and TRBJ2-7; D unresolved. The germline V gene has CDR1 MNHEY and CDR2 SVGAGI. This CDR3 is 13 amino acids long. The V end was cut by 2 bases, the J end by 4 bases, with 9 bases between.

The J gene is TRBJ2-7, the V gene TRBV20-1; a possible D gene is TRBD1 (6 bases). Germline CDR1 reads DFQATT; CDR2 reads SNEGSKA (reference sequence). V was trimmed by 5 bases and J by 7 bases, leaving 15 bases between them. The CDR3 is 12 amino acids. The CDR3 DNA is TGCAGTGCTGCTGGACAGCTAGTTGAGCAGTACTTC. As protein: CSAAGQLVEQYF.

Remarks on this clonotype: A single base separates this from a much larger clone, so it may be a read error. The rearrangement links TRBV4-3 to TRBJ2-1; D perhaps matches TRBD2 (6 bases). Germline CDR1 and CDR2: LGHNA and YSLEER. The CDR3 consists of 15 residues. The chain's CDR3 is CATSQVGLAFREQFF. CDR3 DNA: TGCGCCACCAGCCAAGTAGGTCTAGCGTTTCGTGAGCAGTTCTTC.

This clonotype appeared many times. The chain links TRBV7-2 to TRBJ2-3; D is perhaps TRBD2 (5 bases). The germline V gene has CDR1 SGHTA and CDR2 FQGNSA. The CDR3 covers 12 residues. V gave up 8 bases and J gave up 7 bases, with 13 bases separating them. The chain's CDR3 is CASERRDHTQYF. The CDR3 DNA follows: TGTGCCAGCGAGCGGAGAGACCATACGCAGTATTTT.

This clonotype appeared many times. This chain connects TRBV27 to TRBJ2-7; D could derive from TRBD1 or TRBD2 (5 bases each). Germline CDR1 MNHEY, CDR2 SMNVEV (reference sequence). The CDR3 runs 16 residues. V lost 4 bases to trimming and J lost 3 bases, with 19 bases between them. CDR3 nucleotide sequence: TGTGCCAGCAGTTCGACCATGGGACCTGAATACTACGAGCAGTACTTC. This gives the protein CASSSTMGPEYYEQYF.

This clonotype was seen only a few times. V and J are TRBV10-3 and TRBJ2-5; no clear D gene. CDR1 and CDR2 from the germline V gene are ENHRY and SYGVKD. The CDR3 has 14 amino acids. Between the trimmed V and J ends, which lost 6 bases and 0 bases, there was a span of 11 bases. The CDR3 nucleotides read TGTGCCATCAGCCCTACCATGCACCAAGAGACCCAGTACTTC. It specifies CAISPTMHQETQYF.

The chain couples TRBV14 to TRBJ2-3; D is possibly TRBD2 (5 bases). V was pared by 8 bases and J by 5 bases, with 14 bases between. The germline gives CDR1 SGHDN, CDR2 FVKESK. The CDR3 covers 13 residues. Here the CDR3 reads CASSGVAGDTQYF. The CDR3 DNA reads TGTGCCAGCTCCGGGGTAGCCGGAGATACGCAGTATTTT.

CDR3 sequence (DNA): TGTGCCAGCAGCCCGCAGGGCCGAGGCTATGGCTACACCTTC. It translates to CASSPQGRGYGYTF. The rearrangement uses TRBV3-1 and TRBJ1-2; TRBD1 might be the D (5 bases). This CDR3 comprises 14 residues. Germline V gene lookup returns CDR1 LGHDT and CDR2 YNNKEL (reference sequence). Deletions cut 4 bases from V and 4 bases from J, with 13 bases between.

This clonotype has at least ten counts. CDR3 loop: CASSTGTGGEQYF. In nucleotides, the CDR3 is TGTGCCAGCAGTACTGGGACAGGTGGCGAGCAGTACTTC. The chain couples TRBV6-1 to TRBJ2-7, with 8 nucleotides matching TRBD1. Germline V CDR1 and CDR2: MNHNS, SASEGT. V was clipped by 5 bases and J by 6 bases; unmatched bases: 6. This CDR3 has 13 residues.

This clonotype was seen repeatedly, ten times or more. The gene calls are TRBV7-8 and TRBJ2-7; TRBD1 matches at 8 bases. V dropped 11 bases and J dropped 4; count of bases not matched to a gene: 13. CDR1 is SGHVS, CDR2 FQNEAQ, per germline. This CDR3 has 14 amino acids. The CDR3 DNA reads TGTGCCCAGGGGACAGGTGGGACGGTATACGAGCAGTACTTC. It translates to CAQGTGGTVYEQYF.

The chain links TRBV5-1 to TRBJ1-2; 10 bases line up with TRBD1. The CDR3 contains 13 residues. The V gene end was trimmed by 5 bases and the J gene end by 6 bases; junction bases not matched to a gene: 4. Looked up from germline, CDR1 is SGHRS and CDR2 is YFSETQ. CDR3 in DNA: TGCGCCAGCAGAGACAGGGGGCTTAATGGCTACACCTTC. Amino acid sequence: CASRDRGLNGYTF.

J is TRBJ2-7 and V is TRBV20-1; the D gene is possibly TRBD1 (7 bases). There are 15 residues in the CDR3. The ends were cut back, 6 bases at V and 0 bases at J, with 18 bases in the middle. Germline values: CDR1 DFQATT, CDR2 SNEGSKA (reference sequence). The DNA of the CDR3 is TGCAGTGCCCTGGCGGGAAACAGGGGCTCCTACGAGCAGTACTTC. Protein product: CSALAGNRGSYEQYF.

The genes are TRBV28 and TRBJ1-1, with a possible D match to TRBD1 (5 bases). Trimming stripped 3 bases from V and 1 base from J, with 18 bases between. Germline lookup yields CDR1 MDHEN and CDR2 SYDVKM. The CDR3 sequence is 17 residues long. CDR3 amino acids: CASSFRPRQGRNTEAFF. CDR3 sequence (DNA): TGTGCCAGCAGTTTTCGCCCCCGGCAGGGCCGGAACACTGAAGCTTTCTTT.

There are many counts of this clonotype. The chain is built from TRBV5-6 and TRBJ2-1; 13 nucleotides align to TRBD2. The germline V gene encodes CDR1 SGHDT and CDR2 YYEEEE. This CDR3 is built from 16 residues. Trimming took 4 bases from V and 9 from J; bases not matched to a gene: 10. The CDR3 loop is CASSQGTSGIYGEQFF. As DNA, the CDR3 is TGTGCCAGCAGCCAGGGGACTAGCGGGATATACGGTGAGCAGTTCTTC.

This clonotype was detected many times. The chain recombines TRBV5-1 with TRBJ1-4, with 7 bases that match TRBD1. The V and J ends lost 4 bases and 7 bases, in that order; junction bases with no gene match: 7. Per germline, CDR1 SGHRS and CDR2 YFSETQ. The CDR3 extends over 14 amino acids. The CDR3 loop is CASSTGQDGEKLFF. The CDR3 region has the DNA TGCGCCAGCAGCACTGGACAGGATGGTGAAAAACTGTTTTTT.

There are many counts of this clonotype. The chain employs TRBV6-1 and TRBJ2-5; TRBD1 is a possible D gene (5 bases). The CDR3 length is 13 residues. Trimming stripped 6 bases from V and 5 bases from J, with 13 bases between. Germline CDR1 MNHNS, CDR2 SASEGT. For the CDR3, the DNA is TGTGCCAGCAGCACGGACAACCGGGAGACCCAGTACTTC. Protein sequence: CASSTDNRETQYF.

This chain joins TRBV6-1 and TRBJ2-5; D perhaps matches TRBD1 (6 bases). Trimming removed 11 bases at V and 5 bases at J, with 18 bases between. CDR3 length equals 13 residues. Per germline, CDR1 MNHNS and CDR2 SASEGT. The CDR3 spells CACGWGLGETQYF. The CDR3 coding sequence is TGTGCCTGCGGGTGGGGGCTCGGGGAGACCCAGTACTTC.

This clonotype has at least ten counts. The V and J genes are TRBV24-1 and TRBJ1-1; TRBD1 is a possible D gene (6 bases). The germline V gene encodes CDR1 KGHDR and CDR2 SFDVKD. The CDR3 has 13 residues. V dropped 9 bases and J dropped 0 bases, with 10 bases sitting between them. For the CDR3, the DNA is TGTGCCACCCGGGACACTATGAACACTGAAGCTTTCTTT. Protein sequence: CATRDTMNTEAFF.

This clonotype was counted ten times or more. CDR3 sequence (DNA): TGCAGCGTTGCGGGAGGGTACGGGTCCTACAATGAGCAGTTCTTC. Translation: CSVAGGYGSYNEQFF. This sequence joins TRBV29-1 and TRBJ2-1; 8 bases map to TRBD2. CDR1 is SQVTM, CDR2 ANQGSEA, per germline. Trimming cost V 4 bases and J 1 base; bases outside gene matches: 6. CDR3 length: 15 residues.

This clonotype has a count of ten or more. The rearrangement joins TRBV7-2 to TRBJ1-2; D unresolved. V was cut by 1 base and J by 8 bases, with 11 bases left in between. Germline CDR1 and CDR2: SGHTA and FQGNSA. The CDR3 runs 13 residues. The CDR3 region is CASSLDGVGGYTF. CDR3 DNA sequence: TGTGCCAGCAGCTTAGACGGGGTCGGGGGCTACACCTTC.

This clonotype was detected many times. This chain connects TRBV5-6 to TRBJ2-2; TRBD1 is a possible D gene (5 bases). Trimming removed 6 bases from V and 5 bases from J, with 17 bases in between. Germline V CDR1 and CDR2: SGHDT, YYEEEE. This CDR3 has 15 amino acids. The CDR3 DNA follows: TGTGCCAGCACCCAACAAGGGGTGAAAACCGGGGAGCTGTTTTTT. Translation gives CASTQQGVKTGELFF. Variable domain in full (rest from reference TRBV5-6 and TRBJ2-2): DAGVTQSPTHLIKTRGQQVTLRCSPKSGHDTVSWYQQALGQGPQFIFQYYEEEERQRGNFPDRFSGHQFPNYSSELNVNALLLGDSALYLCASTQQGVKTGELFFGEGSRLTVL.